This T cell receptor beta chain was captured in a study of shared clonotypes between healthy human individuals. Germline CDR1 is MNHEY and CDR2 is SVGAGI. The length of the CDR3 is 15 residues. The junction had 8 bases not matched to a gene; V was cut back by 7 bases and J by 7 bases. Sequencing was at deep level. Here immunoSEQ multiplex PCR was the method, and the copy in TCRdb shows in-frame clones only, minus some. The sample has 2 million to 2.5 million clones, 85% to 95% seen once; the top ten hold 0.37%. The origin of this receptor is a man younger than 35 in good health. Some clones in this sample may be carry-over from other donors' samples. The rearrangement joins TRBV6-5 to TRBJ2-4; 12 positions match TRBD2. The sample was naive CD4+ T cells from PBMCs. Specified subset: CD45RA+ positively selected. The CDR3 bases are TGTGCCAGCAAGGAACTAGCGGGAGGCTCTAACATTCAGTACTTC. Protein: CASKELAGGSNIQYF.